The next 27 T cell receptor beta chains were all read from a single sample in a study of T cell changes during pregnancy in multiple sclerosis. This table comes from immunoSEQ multiplex PCR, and its TCRdb copy is limited to in-frame clones, with some not included. The table includes about 93,000 clones, roughly 92% detected once. The sample in question was peripheral blood, obtained after pregnancy. The receptors were sampled from a female donor with multiple sclerosis, enrolled in a pregnancy study.

The chain combines TRBV2 with TRBJ1-2; D is unclear. CDR1 is SNHLY, CDR2 FYNNEI, per germline. Trimming cost V 3 bases and J 6 bases, with 8 bases left between them. This CDR3 has 12 amino acids. The CDR3 DNA reads as TGTGCCAGCAGTGACGACAAGGATGGCTACACCTTC. The encoded protein is CASSDDKDGYTF.

The rearrangement uses TRBV5-6 and TRBJ2-1, with TRBD2 matching over 8 bases. The CDR3 sequence is 14 residues long. Per germline, CDR1 SGHDT and CDR2 YYEEEE. V shed 2 bases, J shed 3 bases, and the junction held 1 base outside the gene matches. The CDR3, as DNA: TGTGCCAGCAGCTTCGCGGGGGGCTACAATGAGCAGTTCTTC. Translation: CASSFAGGYNEQFF.

The rearrangement joins TRBV5-1 to TRBJ1-2; D call uncertain. This CDR3 has 13 residues. V was cut by 5 bases and J by 2 bases, with 10 bases left in between. The V gene's germline CDR1 is SGHRS and CDR2 YFSETQ. The CDR3 sequence is CASRPEENYGYTF. The CDR3, as DNA: TGCGCCAGCAGGCCCGAGGAAAACTATGGCTACACCTTC.

The table lists this clone with a count of one. In DNA form, the CDR3 reads TGTGCCAGCAGCTCCGGGACAGGAGCTAACTATGGCTACACCTTC. Translated: CASSSGTGANYGYTF. The chain joins TRBV7-3 to TRBJ1-2; 8 bases are a match to TRBD1. Germline CDR1 SGHTA, CDR2 FQGTGA. Unmatched junction bases numbered 4, after V lost 4 bases and J lost 0 bases. The CDR3 is 15 amino acids.

V and J are TRBV7-7 and TRBJ2-3; 10 positions agree with TRBD2. Trimming cost V 2 bases and J 2 bases; bases outside gene matches: 1. The CDR3 loop spans 15 amino acids. The V gene's germline CDR1 is SSHAT and CDR2 FNYEAQ (reference sequence). Here the CDR3 DNA reads TGTGCCAGCAGCTTACTAGCGGGGGACACAGATACGCAGTATTTT. Translation gives CASSLLAGDTDTQYF. The full variable domain, completed using reference TRBV7-7 and TRBJ2-3, is GAGVSQSPRYKVTKRGQDVTLRCDPISSHATLYWYQQALGQGPEFLTYFNYEAQPDKSGLPSDRFSAERPEGSISTLTIQRTEQRDSAMYRCASSLLAGDTDTQYFGPGTRLTVL.

The genes are TRBV7-2 and TRBJ1-4; tentatively, D is TRBD1 (5 bases). Trimming cost V 5 bases and J 6 bases, with 16 bases left between them. CDR1 and CDR2 (germline): SGHTA, FQGNSA. CDR3 length: 15 residues. CDR3 sequence (DNA): TGTGCCAGCAGCCGGGGGGGGGTAGGGGATGAAAAACTGTTTTTT. Translation: CASSRGGVGDEKLFF. The variable domain in full, completed from reference TRBV7-2 and TRBJ1-4, reads GAGVSQSPSNKVTEKGKDVELRCDPISGHTALYWYRQSLGQGLEFLIYFQGNSAPDKSGLPSDRFSAERTGGSVSTLTIQRTQQEDSAVYLCASSRGGVGDEKLFFGSGTQLSVL.

The CDR3 nucleotides read TGTGCCAGCGGGACAGAAGAAGGCGGCTACACCTTC. This translates into CASGTEEGGYTF. The chain carries TRBV2 and TRBJ1-2, with TRBD1 matching over 7 bases. The CDR3 sequence is 12 residues long. V shed 8 bases, J shed 8 bases, and the junction held 8 bases outside the gene matches. The germline V gene encodes CDR1 SNHLY and CDR2 FYNNEI.

The table lists this clone with a count of one. The J gene is TRBJ2-4, the V gene TRBV18; the match to TRBD1 covers 7 bases. The CDR3 runs to 14 residues. The V and J ends lost 3 bases and 2 bases, in that order; junction bases with no gene match: 1. The germline V gene has CDR1 KGHSH and CDR2 LQKENI. As DNA, the CDR3 is TGTGCCAGCTCACCTAGGGGGCCCAAAAACATTCAGTACTTC. This sequence encodes CASSPRGPKNIQYF.

This clone turned up a few times. The chain uses TRBV7-9 and TRBJ1-1, with 7 bases matching TRBD1. The CDR3 covers 12 residues. Germline V gives CDR1 SEHNR, CDR2 FQNEAQ (reference sequence). CDR3 protein: CAAAGGNTEAFF. The CDR3 nucleotides read TGTGCTGCCGCAGGGGGAAATACTGAAGCTTTCTTT.

The V gene is TRBV5-1, the J gene TRBJ1-6; no reliable D call. This CDR3 region has 16 residues. Between the trimmed V and J ends, which lost 0 bases and 5 bases, there was a span of 12 bases. Per the germline V gene, CDR1 is SGHRS and CDR2 is YFSETQ. The CDR3 DNA reads as TGCGCCAGCAGCTTGGAGGCCATACAGAATAATTCACCCCTCCACTTT. This codes for CASSLEAIQNNSPLHF.

The chain employs TRBV7-9 and TRBJ1-2, with D unclear. This CDR3 region has 13 residues. V lost 2 bases and J lost 8, with 12 bases in between. Germline CDR1 is SEHNR and CDR2 is FQNEAQ (reference sequence). CDR3 nucleotide sequence: TGTGCCAGCAGCTTATTCGATATGGGCGGCTACACCTTC. Its protein product is CASSLFDMGGYTF.

The chain links TRBV7-3 to TRBJ1-2; 7 positions agree with TRBD1. Germline CDR1 and CDR2: SGHTA and FQGTGA. The CDR3 is 13 amino acids. The ends lost 3 bases at V and 9 bases at J; junction bases unmatched: 7. The CDR3 loop reads CASSFEGAERYTF. The CDR3 coding sequence is TGTGCCAGCAGCTTCGAGGGGGCGGAACGCTACACCTTC. The entire variable domain, with the rest obtained from reference TRBV7-3 and TRBJ1-2, is as follows: GAGVSQTPSNKVTEKGKYVELRCDPISGHTALYWYRQSLGQGPEFLIYFQGTGAADDSGLPNDRFFAVRPEGSVSTLKIQRTERGDSAVYLCASSFEGAERYTFGSGTRLTVV.

This chain connects TRBV4-2 to TRBJ2-3, with TRBD1 identical over 7 bases. Germline V gene lookup returns CDR1 LGHNA and CDR2 YNFKEQ. This CDR3 has 14 residues. The V segment lost 3 bases and the J segment 2 bases; nucleotides outside the gene matches: 2. The CDR3: CASSHGTDTDTQYF. CDR3 nucleotides: TGTGCCAGCAGCCACGGGACAGACACAGATACGCAGTATTTT.

Here the CDR3 reads CASSPGATYEQYF. CDR3 nucleotide sequence: TGTGCCAGTAGTCCTGGGGCCACCTACGAGCAGTACTTC. The J gene is TRBJ2-7, the V gene TRBV19, with D perhaps matching TRBD1 (5 bases). The CDR3 is 13 residues long. Germline lookup yields CDR1 LNHDA and CDR2 SQIVND (reference sequence). The V gene lost 5 bases and the J gene lost 2 bases, with 10 bases spanning the gap.

V usage is TRBV15 and J usage is TRBJ2-1, with unresolved D. The V gene lost 1 base and the J gene lost 9 bases, with 19 bases spanning the gap. The CDR3 is made up of 16 amino acids. The germline CDR1 and CDR2 sequences are LNHNV and YYDKDF (reference sequence). The CDR3 region is CATSRGRTVSYSEQFF. The CDR3 nucleotides read TGTGCCACCAGCAGAGGTCGAACCGTGAGTTATAGTGAGCAGTTCTTC.

The CDR3: CASSPTGHSYNEQFF. Here the CDR3 DNA reads TGTGCCAGCAGCCCAACGGGACACTCCTACAATGAGCAGTTCTTC. The V gene is TRBV9, the J gene TRBJ2-1; D perhaps matches TRBD1 (6 bases). Germline V gives CDR1 SGDLS, CDR2 YYNGEE. V shed 4 bases and J shed 0 bases, with 11 bases lying between them. This CDR3 region has 15 residues.

The chain recombines TRBV4-2 with TRBJ2-2, with 8 bases aligning to TRBD2. From germline, CDR1 is LGHNA and CDR2 YNFKEQ. V shed 7 bases, J shed 3 bases, and the junction held 7 bases outside the gene matches. The CDR3 has 15 amino acids. CDR3 sequence reads: CASNQLAGDTGELFF. The CDR3 DNA reads as TGTGCCAGCAACCAGCTAGCGGGTGACACCGGGGAGCTGTTTTTT.

V gene TRBV6-1 combines with J gene TRBJ2-2, with TRBD1 matching over 7 bases. In germline, CDR1 is MNHNS, CDR2 SASEGT. The CDR3 has 21 amino acids. The V and J ends lost 0 bases and 2 bases, in that order; junction bases with no gene match: 18. For the CDR3, the DNA is TGTGCCAGCAGTGAAGCGCGTAGGGGGCTCATCAATAGTTACAACACCGGGGAGCTGTTTTTT. It translates to CASSEARRGLINSYNTGELFF.

V gene TRBV29-1 combines with J gene TRBJ1-1; D is possibly TRBD1 (6 bases). The CDR3 has 13 residues. V lost 4 bases, J lost 3 bases, and 12 bases lay in between. From germline, CDR1 is SQVTM and CDR2 ANQGSEA. The CDR3 DNA sequence: TGCAGCGTTGGAAAGGGGGTGGACACTGAAGCTTTCTTT. This translates into CSVGKGVDTEAFF.

The gene calls are TRBV11-2 and TRBJ1-4, with TRBD1 matching over 7 bases. The CDR3 contains 14 residues. Germline lookup yields CDR1 SGHAT and CDR2 FQNNGV. J lost 3 bases, V lost 6 bases, and 4 bases had no gene match. The CDR3 region is CASRGDSSNEKLFF. CDR3 DNA sequence: TGTGCCAGCAGGGGGGACAGTTCTAATGAAAAACTGTTTTTT.

The chain combines TRBV10-3 with TRBJ2-1; 9 positions agree with TRBD1. The length of the CDR3 is 15 residues. V shed 6 bases, J shed 7 bases, and the junction held 10 bases outside the gene matches. The germline V gene has CDR1 ENHRY and CDR2 SYGVKD. The CDR3 protein is CAIRRTGDSGNEQFF. The CDR3 bases are TGTGCCATCAGACGGACAGGGGATAGTGGGAATGAGCAGTTCTTC.

This chain joins TRBV7-9 and TRBJ2-2; the match to TRBD1 covers 7 bases. There are 14 residues in the CDR3. The germline V gene encodes CDR1 SEHNR and CDR2 FQNEAQ (reference sequence). The ends lost 11 bases at V and 2 bases at J; junction bases unmatched: 8. This chain's CDR3 is CARGWTGNTGELFF. DNA of the CDR3: TGTGCCCGGGGCTGGACAGGCAACACCGGGGAGCTGTTTTTT.

CDR3 sequence (DNA): TGTGCCAGTCGTTTGGGACACCTCAGGGTATCGGGTTCACCCCTCCACTTT. The encoded protein is CASRLGHLRVSGSPLHF. The chain couples TRBV19 to TRBJ1-6, with D maybe TRBD1 (6 bases). Trimming pared 8 bases from V and 9 bases from J, leaving 26 bases between. The CDR3 totals 17 residues. Germline assignment: CDR1 LNHDA and CDR2 SQIVND (reference sequence).

The CDR3 bases are TGTGCCAGCAGCCAAGATGTCATGGGGGGGACAACCGGGGAGCTGTTTTTT. As protein: CASSQDVMGGTTGELFF. The V and J genes are TRBV14 and TRBJ2-2; the D gene is possibly TRBD2 (7 bases). V was clipped by 0 bases and J by 5 bases, with 16 bases between them. Germline V gene lookup returns CDR1 SGHDN and CDR2 FVKESK. The CDR3 runs to 17 residues.

The V and J genes are TRBV11-3 and TRBJ2-3, with 7 bases matching TRBD1. This CDR3 is built from 15 residues. The V and J ends lost 4 bases and 0 bases, in that order; junction bases with no gene match: 4. Germline CDR1 is SGHNT and CDR2 is YENEEA. CDR3 sequence: CASSSSTGSTDTQYF. The CDR3, as DNA: TGTGCCAGCAGCTCCTCGACAGGGAGCACAGATACGCAGTATTTT. The full variable domain, completed using reference TRBV11-3 and TRBJ2-3, is EAGVVQSPRYKIIEKKQPVAFWCNPISGHNTLYWYLQNLGQGPELLIRYENEEAVDDSQLPKDRFSAERLKGVDSTLKIQPAELGDSAVYLCASSSSTGSTDTQYFGPGTRLTVL.

A single count supports this clone. The CDR3 nucleotides read TGTGCCAGCAGCTTACAGGGGAACACTGAAGCTTTCTTT. This gives the protein CASSLQGNTEAFF. The rearrangement links TRBV5-4 to TRBJ1-1; a weak D match, TRBD1 (6 bases). The CDR3 runs 13 residues. The germline gives CDR1 SGHNT, CDR2 YYREEE (reference sequence). V was clipped by 2 bases and J by 1 base, with 6 bases between them. Full variable domain (remainder filled in from reference TRBV5-4 and TRBJ1-1): ETGVTQSPTHLIKTRGQQVTLRCSSQSGHNTVSWYQQALGQGPQFIFQYYREEENGRGNFPPRFSGLQFPNYSSELNVNALELDDSALYLCASSLQGNTEAFFGQGTRLTVV.

V and J are TRBV11-1 and TRBJ1-2; 9 bases match TRBD1. CDR3 length: 12 residues. Trimming removed 5 bases from V and 10 bases from J; junction bases left unmatched: 5. Per the germline V gene, CDR1 is SGHAT and CDR2 is FQDESV (reference sequence). As DNA, the CDR3 is TGTGCCAGCAGCCTGGGACAGGGAGTCTACACCTTC. Its translation is CASSLGQGVYTF.